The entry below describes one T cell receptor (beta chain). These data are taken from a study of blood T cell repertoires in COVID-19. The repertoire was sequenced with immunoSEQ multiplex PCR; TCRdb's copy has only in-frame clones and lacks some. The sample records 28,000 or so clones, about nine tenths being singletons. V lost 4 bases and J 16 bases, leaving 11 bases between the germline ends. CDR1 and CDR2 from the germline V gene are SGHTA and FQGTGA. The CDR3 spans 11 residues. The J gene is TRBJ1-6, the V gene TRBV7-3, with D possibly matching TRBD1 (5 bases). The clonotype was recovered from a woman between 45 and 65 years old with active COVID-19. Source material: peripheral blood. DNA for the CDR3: TGTGCCAGCAGCTCAGGAGGGGAGCTCCACTTT. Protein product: CASSSGGELHF.